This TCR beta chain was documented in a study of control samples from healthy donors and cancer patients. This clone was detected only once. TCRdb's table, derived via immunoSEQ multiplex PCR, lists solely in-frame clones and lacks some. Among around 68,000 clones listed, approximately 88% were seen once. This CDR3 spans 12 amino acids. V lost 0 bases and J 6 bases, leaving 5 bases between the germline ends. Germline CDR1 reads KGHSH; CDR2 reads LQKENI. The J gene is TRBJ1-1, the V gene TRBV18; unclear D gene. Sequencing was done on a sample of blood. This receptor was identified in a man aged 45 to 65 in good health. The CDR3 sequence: CASSPPLAEAFF. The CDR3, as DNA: TGTGCCAGCTCACCACCCCTCGCTGAAGCTTTCTTT.